What follows describes a single T cell receptor (beta chain). The antigen is undetermined. It may be a read error: a sequence one base away is much more abundant. V was cut by 2 bases and J by 8 bases, with 15 bases left in between. The CDR3 covers 13 residues. Germline V gene data show CDR1 as DFQATT and CDR2 as SNEGSKA (reference sequence). A second PCR of about 7 to 12 cycles used a sample-barcoded 5' primer and a J-beta primer mix. One entry per CDR3 protein results from TCRdb running MiXCR on the 5' RACE reads. The table lists 600,000 or so distinct CDR3 sequences, approximately 30% of them singletons. The data originate from a study of blood T cells in healthy people across ages. Findings and caveats of the study: Long-lived donors had more naive CD4+ cells and higher diversity than aged donors. Naive T cell percentage showed a strong correlation with TCR beta diversity.

The receptor was isolated from an elderly woman in good health. The chain joins TRBV20-1 to TRBJ1-2; D uncertain. Material: blood. The DNA for the CDR3 is TGCAGTGCTAGACTCGACGGGGTGGCCGGCTACACCTTC. This translates into CSARLDGVAGYTF.